This TCR beta chain was obtained from a study of T-cell memory formation after mild COVID-19. The wider study: Largely donor-specific TCR clusters were found.

CDR1 is SGDLS, CDR2 YYNGEE, per germline. This CDR3 is 16 amino acids long. Between the trimmed V and J ends, which lost 3 bases and 4 bases, there was a span of 16 bases. From 5'RACE with constant-segment primers came TCR alpha and TCR beta cDNA libraries that carried sample barcodes and UMIs. TCRdb re-called the 5' RACE reads with MiXCR, one entry per CDR3 protein. Among more than 80,000 distinct CDR3 sequences, over 15% were seen once, and the ten largest hold 25% to 30%. This clonotype turned up a few times. This TCR was recovered from an adult woman who had mild COVID-19 (a few samples of this study predate the infection). Cell type and time point are not known. J is TRBJ2-2 and V is TRBV9, with D uncertain. The material sequenced was PBMCs or a T cell subset sorted from them (not recorded which). CDR3 in DNA: TGTGCCAGCAGCGCCCCACTCGCGCTTCCCACCGGGGAGCTGTTTTTT. This encodes CASSAPLALPTGELFF.